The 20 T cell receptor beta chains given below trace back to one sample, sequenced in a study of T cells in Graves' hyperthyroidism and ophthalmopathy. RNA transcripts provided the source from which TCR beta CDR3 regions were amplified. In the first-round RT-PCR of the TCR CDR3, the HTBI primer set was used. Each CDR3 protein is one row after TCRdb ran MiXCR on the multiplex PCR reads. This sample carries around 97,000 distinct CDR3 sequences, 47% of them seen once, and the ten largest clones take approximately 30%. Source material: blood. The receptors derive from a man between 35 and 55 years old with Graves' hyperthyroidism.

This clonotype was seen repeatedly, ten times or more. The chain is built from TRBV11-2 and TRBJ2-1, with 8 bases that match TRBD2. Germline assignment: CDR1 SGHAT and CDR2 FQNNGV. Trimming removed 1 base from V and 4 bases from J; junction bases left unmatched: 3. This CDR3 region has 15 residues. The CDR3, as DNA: TGTGCCAGCAGCTTAGCTAGCGGGTCATACAATGAGCAGTTCTTC. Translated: CASSLASGSYNEQFF. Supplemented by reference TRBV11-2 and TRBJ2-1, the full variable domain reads EAGVAQSPRYKIIEKRQSVAFWCNPISGHATLYWYQQILGQGPKLLIQFQNNGVVDDSQLPKDRFSAERLKGVDSTLKIQPAKLEDSAVYLCASSLASGSYNEQFFGPGTRLTVL.

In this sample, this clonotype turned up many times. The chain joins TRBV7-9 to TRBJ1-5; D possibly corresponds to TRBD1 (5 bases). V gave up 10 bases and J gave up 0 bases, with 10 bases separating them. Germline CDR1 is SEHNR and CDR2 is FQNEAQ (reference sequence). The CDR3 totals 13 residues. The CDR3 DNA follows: TGTGCCACCGGGGGGAATAGCAATCAGCCCCAGCATTTT. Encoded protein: CATGGNSNQPQHF.

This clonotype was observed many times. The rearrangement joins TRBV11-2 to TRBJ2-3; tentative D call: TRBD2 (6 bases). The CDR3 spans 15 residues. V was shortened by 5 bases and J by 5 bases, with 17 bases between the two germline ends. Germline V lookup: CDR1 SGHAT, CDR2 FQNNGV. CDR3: CASSLLGLLGDTQYF. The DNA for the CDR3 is TGTGCCAGCAGCCTTCTGGGACTTTTGGGAGATACGCAGTATTTT.

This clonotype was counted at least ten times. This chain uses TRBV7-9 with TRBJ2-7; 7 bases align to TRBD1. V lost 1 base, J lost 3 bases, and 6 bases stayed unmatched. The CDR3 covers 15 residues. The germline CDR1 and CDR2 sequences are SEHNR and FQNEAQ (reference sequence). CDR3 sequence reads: CASSLGDRARYEQYF. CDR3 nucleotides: TGTGCCAGCAGCTTAGGGGACAGAGCGCGCTACGAGCAGTACTTC.

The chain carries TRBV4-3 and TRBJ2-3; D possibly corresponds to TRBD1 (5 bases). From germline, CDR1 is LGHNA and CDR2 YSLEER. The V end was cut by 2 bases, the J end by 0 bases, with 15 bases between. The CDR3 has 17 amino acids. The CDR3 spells CASSQLSGITSTDTQYF. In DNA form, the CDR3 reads TGCGCCAGCAGCCAACTTTCAGGGATTACGAGCACAGATACGCAGTATTTT.

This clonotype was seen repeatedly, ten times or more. CDR3 nucleotides: TGTGCCACCAGCAGAACCTCAGGGGGCTTTGAAAAACTGTTTTTT. This codes for CATSRTSGGFEKLFF. The chain combines TRBV15 with TRBJ1-4, with 8 bases aligning to TRBD1. CDR3 length equals 15 residues. With 2 bases clipped from V and 7 bases from J, the junction kept 6 bases outside the gene matches. Germline lookup yields CDR1 LNHNV and CDR2 YYDKDF (reference sequence). Drawing the rest from reference TRBV15 and TRBJ1-4, the complete variable domain is DAMVIQNPRYQVTQFGKPVTLSCSQTLNHNVMYWYQQKSSQAPKLLFHYYDKDFNNEADTPDNFQSRRPNTSFCFLDIRSPGLGDTAMYLCATSRTSGGFEKLFFGSGTQLSVL.

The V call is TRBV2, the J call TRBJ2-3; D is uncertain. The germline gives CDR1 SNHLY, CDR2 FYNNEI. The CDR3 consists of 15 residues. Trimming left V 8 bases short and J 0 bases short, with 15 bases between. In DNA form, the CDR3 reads TGTGCCAGCTCCCCGGGCCATGGAAGCACAGATACGCAGTATTTT. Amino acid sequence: CASSPGHGSTDTQYF. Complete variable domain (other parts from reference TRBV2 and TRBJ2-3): EPEVTQTPSHQVTQMGQEVILRCVPISNHLYFYWYRQILGQKVEFLVSFYNNEISEKSEIFDDQFSVERPDGSNFTLKIRSTKLEDSAMYFCASSPGHGSTDTQYFGPGTRLTVL.

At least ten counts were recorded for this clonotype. The CDR3 region is CASSFLQGGYNEQFF. The CDR3 nucleotides are TGTGCCAGCAGCTTCCTTCAGGGGGGTTACAATGAGCAGTTCTTC. The chain carries TRBV11-2 and TRBJ2-1; D possibly corresponds to TRBD1 (7 bases). The V end lost 3 bases, the J end lost 4 bases, and 13 bases lay between the germline ends. The CDR3 has 15 amino acids. CDR1 and CDR2 (germline): SGHAT, FQNNGV.

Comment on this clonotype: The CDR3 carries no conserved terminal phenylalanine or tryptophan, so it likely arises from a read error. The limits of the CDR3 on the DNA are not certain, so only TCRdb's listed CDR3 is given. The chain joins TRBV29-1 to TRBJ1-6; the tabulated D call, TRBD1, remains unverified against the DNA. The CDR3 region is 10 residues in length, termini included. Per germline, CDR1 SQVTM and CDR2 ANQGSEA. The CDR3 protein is CSAATRGINY.

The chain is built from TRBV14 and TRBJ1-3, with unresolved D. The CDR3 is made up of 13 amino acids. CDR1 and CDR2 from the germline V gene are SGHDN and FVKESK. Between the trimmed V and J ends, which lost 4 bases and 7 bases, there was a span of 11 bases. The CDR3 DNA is TGTGCCAGCAGCCCTCCCGGGCTGAACACCATATATTTT. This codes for CASSPPGLNTIYF.

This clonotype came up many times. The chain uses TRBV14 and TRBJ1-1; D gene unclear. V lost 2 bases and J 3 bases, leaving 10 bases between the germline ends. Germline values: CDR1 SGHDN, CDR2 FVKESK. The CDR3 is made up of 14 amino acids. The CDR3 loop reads CASSQRRSDTEAFF. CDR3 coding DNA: TGTGCCAGCAGCCAAAGGCGGAGTGACACTGAAGCTTTCTTT.

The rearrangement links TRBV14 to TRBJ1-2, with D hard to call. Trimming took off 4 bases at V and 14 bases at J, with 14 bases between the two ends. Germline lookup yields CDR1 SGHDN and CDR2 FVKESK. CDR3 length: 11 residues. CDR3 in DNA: TGTGCCAGCAGCCGCGTGACTAGCGGGACCTTC. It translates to CASSRVTSGTF.

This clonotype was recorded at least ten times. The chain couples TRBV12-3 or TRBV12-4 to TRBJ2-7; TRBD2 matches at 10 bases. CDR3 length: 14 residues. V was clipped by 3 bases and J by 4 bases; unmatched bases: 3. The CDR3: CASSFGTSAYEQYF. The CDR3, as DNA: TGTGCCAGCAGTTTTGGGACTAGCGCTTACGAGCAGTACTTC.

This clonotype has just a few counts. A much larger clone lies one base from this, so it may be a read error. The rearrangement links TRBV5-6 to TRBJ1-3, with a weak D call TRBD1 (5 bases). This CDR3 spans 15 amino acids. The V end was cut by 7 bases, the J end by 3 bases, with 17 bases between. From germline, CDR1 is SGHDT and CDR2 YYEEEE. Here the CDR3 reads CASGRQRLGGNTIYF. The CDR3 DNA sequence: TGTGCCAGCGGCAGACAGCGTTTGGGTGGAAACACCATATATTTT.

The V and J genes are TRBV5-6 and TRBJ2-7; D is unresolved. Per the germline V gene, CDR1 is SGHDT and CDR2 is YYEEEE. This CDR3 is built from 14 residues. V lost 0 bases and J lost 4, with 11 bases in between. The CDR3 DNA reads TGTGCCAGCAGCTTGGGGCTGGGGAAGTACGAGCAGTACTTC. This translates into CASSLGLGKYEQYF.

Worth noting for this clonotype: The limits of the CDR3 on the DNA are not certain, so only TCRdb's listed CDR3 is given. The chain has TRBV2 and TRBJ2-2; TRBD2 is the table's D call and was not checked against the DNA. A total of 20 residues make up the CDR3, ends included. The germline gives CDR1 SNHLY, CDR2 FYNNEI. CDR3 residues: CASSSSGGVRETQYFGELFF.

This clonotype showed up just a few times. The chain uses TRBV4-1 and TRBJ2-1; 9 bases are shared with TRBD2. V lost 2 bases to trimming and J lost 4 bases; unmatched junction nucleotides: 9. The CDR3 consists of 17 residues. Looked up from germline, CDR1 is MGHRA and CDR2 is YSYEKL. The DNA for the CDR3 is TGCGCCAGCAGCCAACCCCTGGGACTAGCCACTTACAATGAGCAGTTCTTC. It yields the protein CASSQPLGLATYNEQFF.

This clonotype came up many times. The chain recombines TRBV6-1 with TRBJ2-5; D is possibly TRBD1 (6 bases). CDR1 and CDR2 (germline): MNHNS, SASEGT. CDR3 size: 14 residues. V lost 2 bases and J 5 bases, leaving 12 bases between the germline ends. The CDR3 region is CASSERQVPETQYF. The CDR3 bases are TGTGCCAGCAGTGAAAGACAGGTACCCGAGACCCAGTACTTC.

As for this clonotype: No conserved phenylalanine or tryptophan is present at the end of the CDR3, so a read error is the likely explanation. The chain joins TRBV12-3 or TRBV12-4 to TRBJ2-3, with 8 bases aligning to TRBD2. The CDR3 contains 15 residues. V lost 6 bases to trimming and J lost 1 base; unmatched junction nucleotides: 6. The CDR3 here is CASSPATSGTDTQYY. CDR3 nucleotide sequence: TGTGCCAGCAGCCCCGCGACTAGCGGCACAGATACGCAGTATTAT.

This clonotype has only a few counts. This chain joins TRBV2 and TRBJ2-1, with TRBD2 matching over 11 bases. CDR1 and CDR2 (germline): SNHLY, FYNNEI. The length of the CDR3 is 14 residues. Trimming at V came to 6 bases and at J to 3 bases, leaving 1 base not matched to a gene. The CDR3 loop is CASSGTSGYNEQFF. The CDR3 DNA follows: TGTGCCAGCAGCGGGACTAGCGGCTACAATGAGCAGTTCTTC.